The next 26 T cell receptor beta chains were all read from a single sample in a study of cytomegalovirus exposure and HLA in healthy donors. This PCR relied on a set of 60 Vbeta primers and 13 Jbeta primers. Some clones are missing from TCRdb's copy, which holds only in-frame ones; the method was immunoSEQ multiplex PCR. The data show 250,000 to 350,000 clones, roughly 89% seen once. The specimen sequenced was PBMCs. Receptors were obtained from a man in his forties in good health and CMV-seropositive.

The chain uses TRBV27 and TRBJ2-1; weak D call: TRBD2 (6 bases). V lost 4 bases and J 0 bases, leaving 7 bases between the germline ends. The germline V gene encodes CDR1 MNHEY and CDR2 SMNVEV (reference sequence). This CDR3 is built from 14 residues. The chain's CDR3 is CASSWRGSYNEQFF. In DNA, the CDR3 is TGTGCCAGCAGTTGGCGGGGCTCCTACAATGAGCAGTTCTTC.

The chain carries TRBV5-1 and TRBJ2-2; possible D gene TRBD2, 5 bases. The CDR3 extends over 14 amino acids. V was cut by 1 base and J by 5 bases, with 9 bases left in between. CDR1 is SGHRS, CDR2 YFSETQ, per germline. For the CDR3, the DNA is TGCGCCAGCAGCTTGACTAGTCCAACCGGGGAGCTGTTTTTT. Its protein product is CASSLTSPTGELFF.

The chain has TRBV9 and TRBJ2-7, with 14 bases fitting TRBD2. Germline CDR1 and CDR2: SGDLS and YYNGEE. V dropped 0 bases and J dropped 0; count of bases not matched to a gene: 20. This CDR3 region has 23 residues. The CDR3 nucleotides read TGTGCCAGCAGCGTAGTTCGGGCCCGGCCCCGAGAAGGGACTAGCGGGAGCTCCTACGAGCAGTACTTC. Residues: CASSVVRARPREGTSGSSYEQYF.

On this clone itself: At one end the junction does not follow the germline gene, possibly because of a read error. The chain has TRBV7-6 and TRBJ2-2; TRBD1 matches at 8 bases. This CDR3 has 14 residues. Germline CDR1 is SGHVS and CDR2 is FNYEAQ. This CDR3 reads CASSSRQGPGELLF. Here the CDR3 DNA reads TGTGCCAGCAGCAGCCGACAGGGGCCCGGGGAGCTGCTTTTT.

The chain is built from TRBV2 and TRBJ2-3; no definite D call. Trimming cost V 3 bases and J 4 bases, with 17 bases left between them. Germline V gene data show CDR1 as SNHLY and CDR2 as FYNNEI. This CDR3 contains 16 residues. The CDR3, as DNA: TGTGCCAGCAGTGAGGCCGCGGAGTATCCTTCAGATACGCAGTATTTT. Translated, it gives CASSEAAEYPSDTQYF.

The chain combines TRBV4-3 with TRBJ2-7; tentative D call: TRBD2 (5 bases). This CDR3 is 15 amino acids long. Trimming pared 1 base from V and 12 bases from J, leaving 22 bases between. Germline V CDR1 and CDR2: LGHNA, YSLEER. CDR3 in DNA: TGCGCCAGCAGCCAAGTCTTTCGGGGTCCTCGGCGGCCGTACTTC. Its protein is CASSQVFRGPRRPYF.

The chain couples TRBV6-1 to TRBJ1-5; 10 bases agree with TRBD1. The junction had 3 bases not matched to a gene; V was cut back by 4 bases and J by 6 bases. The CDR3 extends over 14 amino acids. Germline CDR1 and CDR2: MNHNS and SASEGT. CDR3 amino acids: CASSGTGGLQPQHF. The CDR3 DNA sequence: TGTGCCAGCAGTGGGACAGGGGGTCTTCAGCCCCAGCATTTT.

The chain links TRBV4-2 to TRBJ2-1; D gene unclear. CDR1 is LGHNA and CDR2 is YNFKEQ in the germline V gene. V lost 1 base, J lost 9 bases, and 7 bases lay in between. The CDR3 has 12 amino acids. The CDR3 here is CASSQGGSEQFF. The CDR3 nucleotides are TGTGCCAGCAGCCAAGGAGGCAGTGAGCAGTTCTTC.

The chain recombines TRBV6-1 with TRBJ1-1; tentatively, D is TRBD1 (5 bases). The CDR3 contains 13 residues. Germline-derived CDR1 and CDR2 are MNHNS and SASEGT. The V end was cut by 3 bases, the J end by 7 bases, with 12 bases between. The CDR3 loop is CASSEETDNEAFF. CDR3 nucleotide sequence: TGTGCCAGCAGTGAGGAGACAGACAATGAAGCTTTCTTT.

The CDR3, as DNA: TGTGCCAGCAGTTTCTTGACAGGGGGGAAGAACACTGAAGCTTTCTTT. Translating gives CASSFLTGGKNTEAFF. The rearrangement links TRBV27 to TRBJ1-1, with 9 bases that match TRBD1. CDR1 and CDR2 (germline): MNHEY, SMNVEV (reference sequence). The CDR3 loop spans 16 amino acids. J gave up 1 base and V 3 bases, and 6 bases lay outside the gene matches.

This rearrangement joins TRBV30 to TRBJ2-7; the D gene is possibly TRBD1 (5 bases). The V gene lost 5 bases and the J gene lost 6 bases, with 20 bases spanning the gap. Germline V lookup: CDR1 GTSNPN, CDR2 SVGIG (reference sequence). There are 14 residues in the CDR3. CDR3 bases: TGTGCCTGGTGTAGGGGTCTAGGGCCTTGCGAGCAGTACTTC. Protein sequence: CAWCRGLGPCEQYF.

This clone was seen a few times. The V gene is TRBV5-1, the J gene TRBJ1-5; 9 bases align to TRBD1. V shed 0 bases and J 7 bases; nucleotides not matched to a gene: 11. Germline V CDR1 and CDR2: SGHRS, YFSETQ. CDR3 length: 17 residues. The CDR3 loop is CASSLAPGTGTGQPQHF. CDR3 nucleotides: TGCGCCAGCAGCTTGGCACCCGGGACAGGGACGGGACAGCCCCAGCATTTT.

This rearrangement joins TRBV5-1 to TRBJ2-1, with 13 positions matching TRBD2. The germline gives CDR1 SGHRS, CDR2 YFSETQ. The CDR3 runs to 15 residues. V lost 5 bases, J lost 9 bases, and 8 bases stayed unmatched. The CDR3 here is CASRSLAGGPGEQFF. The CDR3 DNA is TGCGCCAGCAGATCACTAGCGGGAGGGCCTGGTGAGCAGTTCTTC. Supplemented by reference TRBV5-1 and TRBJ2-1, the full variable domain reads KAGVTQTPRYLIKTRGQQVTLSCSPISGHRSVSWYQQTPGQGLQFLFEYFSETQRNKGNFPGRFSGRQFSNSRSEMNVSTLELGDSALYLCASRSLAGGPGEQFFGPGTRLTVL.

The chain has TRBV11-2 and TRBJ2-2; 9 bases agree with TRBD2. Germline V gene sequence: CDR1 SGHAT, CDR2 FQNNGV. V lost 5 bases, J lost 1 base, and 8 bases stayed unmatched. CDR3 length: 17 amino acids. The chain's CDR3 is CASSANPLAGNTGELFF. CDR3 DNA sequence: TGTGCCAGCAGCGCAAACCCACTAGCGGGGAACACCGGGGAGCTGTTTTTT.

The gene calls are TRBV27 and TRBJ1-1, with D perhaps TRBD1 (5 bases). Germline V lookup: CDR1 MNHEY, CDR2 SMNVEV (reference sequence). The V gene lost 0 bases and the J gene lost 8 bases, with 16 bases spanning the gap. The length of the CDR3 is 15 residues. CDR3 DNA sequence: TGTGCCAGCAGTTTATCGGGGGGACCGCTGGGAGAAGCTTTCTTT. It translates to CASSLSGGPLGEAFF.

The chain joins TRBV10-1 to TRBJ2-5; 8 bases agree with TRBD2. The CDR3 has 14 residues. The V gene end was trimmed by 2 bases and the J gene end by 1 base; junction bases not matched to a gene: 0. Germline-derived CDR1 and CDR2 are WNHNN and SYGVQD (reference sequence). CDR3 amino acids: CASSEGTSQETQYF. CDR3 nucleotides: TGCGCCAGCAGTGAGGGGACTAGCCAAGAGACCCAGTACTTC.

The chain carries TRBV28 and TRBJ2-7, with 7 bases matching TRBD1. Unmatched junction bases numbered 2, after V lost 6 bases and J lost 3 bases. The CDR3 loop spans 12 amino acids. CDR1 is MDHEN, CDR2 SYDVKM, per germline. The CDR3 region is CASRGTVYEQYF. The CDR3 nucleotides are TGTGCCAGCAGGGGGACAGTCTACGAGCAGTACTTC.

This chain uses TRBV30 with TRBJ2-1; D is undetermined. The V end was cut by 3 bases, the J end by 13 bases, with 13 bases between. Germline V lookup: CDR1 GTSNPN, CDR2 SVGIG (reference sequence). This CDR3 spans 11 amino acids. The chain's CDR3 is CAWSAREEQFF. CDR3 coding DNA: TGTGCCTGGAGCGCCCGCGAGGAACAGTTCTTC.

In this sample, this clone turned up once. The genes are TRBV2 and TRBJ2-5; TRBD2 matches 7 bases. After removal of 3 bases from V and 5 bases from J, the junction contained 12 bases not matched to a gene. The CDR3 is made up of 16 amino acids. Germline V gene data show CDR1 as SNHLY and CDR2 as FYNNEI. The CDR3 DNA sequence: TGTGCCAGCAGTGACAGGTCGGCGGGAGTTCTGGAGACCCAGTACTTC. It specifies CASSDRSAGVLETQYF.

The V gene is TRBV7-3, the J gene TRBJ2-1, with 13 nucleotides matching TRBD2. J gave up 7 bases and V 5 bases, and 5 bases lay outside the gene matches. The length of the CDR3 is 15 residues. Per germline, CDR1 SGHTA and CDR2 FQGTGA. The DNA for the CDR3 is TGTGCCAGCAGCCCTCGGACTAGCGGGAGTAATGAGCAGTTCTTC. Translated, it gives CASSPRTSGSNEQFF. Full variable domain (missing parts from reference TRBV7-3 and TRBJ2-1): GAGVSQTPSNKVTEKGKYVELRCDPISGHTALYWYRQSLGQGPEFLIYFQGTGAADDSGLPNDRFFAVRPEGSVSTLKIQRTERGDSAVYLCASSPRTSGSNEQFFGPGTRLTVL.

This chain connects TRBV4-1 to TRBJ2-1, with TRBD1 matching 8 bases. The V segment lost 5 bases and the J segment 6 bases; nucleotides outside the gene matches: 12. CDR3 length equals 16 residues. In germline, CDR1 is MGHRA, CDR2 YSYEKL. CDR3 DNA sequence: TGCGCCAGCAGCGCACCAACCAGGGGGCTGCGCAATGAGCAGTTCTTC. Protein sequence: CASSAPTRGLRNEQFF.

The gene calls are TRBV15 and TRBJ1-1; D remains ambiguous. The germline V and J ends were trimmed by 4 bases and 1 base, with 10 bases remaining between them. This CDR3 comprises 14 residues. Per the germline V gene, CDR1 is LNHNV and CDR2 is YYDKDF (reference sequence). The CDR3 nucleotides are TGTGCCACCAGCACGGGAATGGGGAACACTGAAGCTTTCTTT. Translating it yields CATSTGMGNTEAFF.

The chain is built from TRBV9 and TRBJ2-5; possibly TRBD2 for D (6 bases). The DNA end is a closer match to TRBJ2-7, so the J assignment may be wrong. CDR1 and CDR2 from the germline V gene are SGDLS and YYNGEE. The CDR3 runs to 16 residues. The CDR3 DNA reads as TGTGCCAGCAGCGTCACCCGGGACTCCTCGTCCTACGAGCAGTACTTC. Protein product: CASSVTRDSSSYEQYF.

CDR3: CASSLKGLYNEQFF. The CDR3 region has the DNA TGTGCCAGCAGCTTAAAGGGACTCTACAATGAGCAGTTCTTC. The chain recombines TRBV11-2 with TRBJ2-1; TRBD2 is a possible D gene (6 bases). V dropped 2 bases and J dropped 3 bases, with 8 bases sitting between them. Per the germline V gene, CDR1 is SGHAT and CDR2 is FQNNGV. This CDR3 spans 14 amino acids.

The CDR3 DNA follows: TGTGCCAGCAGCTTTGGTCTGGAACGGGATCAGCCCCAGCATTTT. It codes for CASSFGLERDQPQHF. The chain recombines TRBV7-9 with TRBJ1-5; the D is unclear. Germline V gene lookup returns CDR1 SEHNR and CDR2 FQNEAQ (reference sequence). The V end lost 3 bases, the J end lost 5 bases, and 14 bases lay between the germline ends. This CDR3 region has 15 residues.

The chain combines TRBV9 with TRBJ1-4; 7 bases map to TRBD1. Trimming cost V 3 bases and J 6 bases; bases outside gene matches: 8. Germline CDR1 reads SGDLS; CDR2 reads YYNGEE. The CDR3 spans 15 residues. CDR3 bases: TGTGCCAGCAGCGCTTCCGGGACAGATCATGAAAAACTGTTTTTT. Its translation is CASSASGTDHEKLFF.